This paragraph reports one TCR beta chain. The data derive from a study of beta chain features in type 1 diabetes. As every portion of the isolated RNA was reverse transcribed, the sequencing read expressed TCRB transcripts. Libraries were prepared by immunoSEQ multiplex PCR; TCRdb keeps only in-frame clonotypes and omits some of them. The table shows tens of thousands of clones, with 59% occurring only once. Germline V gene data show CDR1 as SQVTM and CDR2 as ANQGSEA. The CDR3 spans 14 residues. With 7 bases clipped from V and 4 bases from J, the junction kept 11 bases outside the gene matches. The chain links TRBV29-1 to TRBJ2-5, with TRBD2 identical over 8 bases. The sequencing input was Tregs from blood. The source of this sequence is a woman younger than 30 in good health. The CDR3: CSANPRTSLETQYF. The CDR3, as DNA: TGCAGCGCTAACCCCCGGACTAGCCTAGAGACCCAGTACTTC.